The source of this T cell receptor (beta chain) is a study of blood T cell repertoires in COVID-19. Study-level information: The origin of the acute and convalescent COVID-19 samples was the United States, Italy and Spain.

Original methodology: The assay estimated nucleated cells by amplifying reference gene primers. This table comes from immunoSEQ multiplex PCR, and its TCRdb copy is limited to in-frame clones, with some not included. V and J calls and clone size are copied from that table; D and trimming were computed from the DNA. The sample lists a few hundred thousand clones; more than 85% were seen once. Cohorts were based on clinical histories the participants reported. Trimming cost V 10 bases and J 5 bases, with 14 bases left between them. The CDR3 extends over 13 amino acids. Germline assignment: CDR1 ENHRY and CDR2 SYGVKD.

The clonotype originates from a woman aged 40 to 50 who had been exposed to COVID-19. The rearrangement joins TRBV10-3 to TRBJ2-2; no definite D call. The sequenced sample consisted of PBMCs or T cells enriched from blood (not recorded which). Written as DNA, the CDR3 is TGTGCCACCGCCCTTGACGGGACCGGGGAGCTGTTTTTT. This translates into CATALDGTGELFF.